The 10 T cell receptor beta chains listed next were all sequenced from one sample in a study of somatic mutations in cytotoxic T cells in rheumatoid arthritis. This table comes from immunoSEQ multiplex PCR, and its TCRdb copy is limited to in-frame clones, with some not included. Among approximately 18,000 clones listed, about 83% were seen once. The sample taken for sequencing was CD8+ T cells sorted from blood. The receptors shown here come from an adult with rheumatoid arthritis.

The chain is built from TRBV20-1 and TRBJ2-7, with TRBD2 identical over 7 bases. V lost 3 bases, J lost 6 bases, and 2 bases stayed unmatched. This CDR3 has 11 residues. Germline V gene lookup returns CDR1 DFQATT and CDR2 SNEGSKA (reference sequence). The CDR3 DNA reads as TGCAGTGCTAGTGGGGGGGGCGAGCAGTACTTC. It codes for CSASGGGEQYF.

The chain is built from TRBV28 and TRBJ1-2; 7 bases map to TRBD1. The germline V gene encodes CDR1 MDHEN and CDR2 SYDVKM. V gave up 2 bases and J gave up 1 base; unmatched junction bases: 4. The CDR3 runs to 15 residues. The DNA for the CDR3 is TGTGCCAGCAGTTTACGTCGGGACAGTAACTATGGCTACACCTTC. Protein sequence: CASSLRRDSNYGYTF.

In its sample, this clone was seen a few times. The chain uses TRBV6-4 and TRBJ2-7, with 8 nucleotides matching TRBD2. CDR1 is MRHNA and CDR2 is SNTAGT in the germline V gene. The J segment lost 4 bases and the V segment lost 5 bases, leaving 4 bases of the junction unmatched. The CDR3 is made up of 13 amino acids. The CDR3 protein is CASSPGLVYEQYF. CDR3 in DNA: TGTGCCAGCAGTCCGGGACTAGTGTACGAGCAGTACTTC.

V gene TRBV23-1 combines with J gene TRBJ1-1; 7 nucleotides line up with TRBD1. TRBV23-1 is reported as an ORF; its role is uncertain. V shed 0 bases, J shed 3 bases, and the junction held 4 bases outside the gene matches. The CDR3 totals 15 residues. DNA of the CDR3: TGCGCCAGCAGTCAATCGGGGCAGGGGGACACTGAAGCTTTCTTT. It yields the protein CASSQSGQGDTEAFF.

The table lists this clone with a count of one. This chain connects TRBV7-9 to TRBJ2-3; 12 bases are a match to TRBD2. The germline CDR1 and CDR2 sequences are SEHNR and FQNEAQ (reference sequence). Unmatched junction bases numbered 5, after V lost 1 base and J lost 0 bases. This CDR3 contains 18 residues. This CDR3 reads CASSLGLAGVFSTDTQYF. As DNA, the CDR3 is TGTGCCAGCAGCTTAGGACTAGCGGGGGTCTTTAGCACAGATACGCAGTATTTT.

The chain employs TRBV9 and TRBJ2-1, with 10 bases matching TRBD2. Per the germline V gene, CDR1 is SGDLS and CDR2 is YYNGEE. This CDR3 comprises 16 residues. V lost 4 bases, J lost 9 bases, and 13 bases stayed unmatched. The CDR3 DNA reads TGTGCCAGCAGCCATACCCATAGCGGGGGGCAGGGTGAGCAGTTCTTC. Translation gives CASSHTHSGGQGEQFF. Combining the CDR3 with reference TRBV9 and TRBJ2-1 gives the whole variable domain DSGVTQTPKHLITATGQRVTLRCSPRSGDLSVYWYQQSLDQGLQFLIQYYNGEERAKGNILERFSAQQFPDLHSELNLSSLELGDSALYFCASSHTHSGGQGEQFFGPGTRLTVL.

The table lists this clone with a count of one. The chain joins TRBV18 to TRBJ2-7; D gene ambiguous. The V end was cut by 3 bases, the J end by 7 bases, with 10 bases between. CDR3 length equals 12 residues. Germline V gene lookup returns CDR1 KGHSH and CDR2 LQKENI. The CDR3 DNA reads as TGTGCCAGCTCACCCCGCCGGTGGGAGCAGTACTTC. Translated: CASSPRRWEQYF.

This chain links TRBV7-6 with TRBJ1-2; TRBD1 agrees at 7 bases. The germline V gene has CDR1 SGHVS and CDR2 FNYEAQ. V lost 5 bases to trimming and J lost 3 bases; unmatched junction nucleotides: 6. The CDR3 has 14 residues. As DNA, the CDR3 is TGTGCCAGCAGCCCTACAGGGGTCGACTATGGCTACACCTTC. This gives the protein CASSPTGVDYGYTF.

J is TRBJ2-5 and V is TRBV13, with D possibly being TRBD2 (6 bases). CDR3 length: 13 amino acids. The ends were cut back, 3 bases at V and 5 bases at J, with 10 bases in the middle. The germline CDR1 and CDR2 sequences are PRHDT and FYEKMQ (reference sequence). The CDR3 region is CASSFLGGETQYF. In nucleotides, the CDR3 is TGTGCCAGCAGCTTTTTGGGAGGTGAGACCCAGTACTTC.

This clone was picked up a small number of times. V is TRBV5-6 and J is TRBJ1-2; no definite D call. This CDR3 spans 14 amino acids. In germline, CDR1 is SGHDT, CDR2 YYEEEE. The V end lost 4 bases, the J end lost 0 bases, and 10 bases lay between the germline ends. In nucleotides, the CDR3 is TGTGCCAGCAGCCCGGACGGCTCTAACTATGGCTACACCTTC. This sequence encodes CASSPDGSNYGYTF.